This T cell receptor (beta chain) was sequenced in a study of cytomegalovirus exposure and HLA in healthy donors. Study-wide results and limits: For cytomegalovirus status, the classifier reportedly gave diagnoses with high specificity and sensitivity. Approximately 160 TCR beta chains were listed as cytomegalovirus-associated. Specificity of a few CMV-associated chains for CMV antigens was verified in vitro.

CDR3 length: 13 amino acids. The germline V gene encodes CDR1 SGHRS and CDR2 YFSETQ. Losses at the gene ends were 5 bases for V and 7 bases for J; bases not matched to a gene: 1. Measured with immunoSEQ multiplex PCR; TCRdb has only the in-frame clones, and not every one. The data contain about 150,000 clones, approximately 94% of them singletons. Donors came from a validation cohort of some 130 subjects, distinct from the first 666-subject cohort. Concerning this clone itself: The antigen remains undetermined.

V usage is TRBV5-1 and J usage is TRBJ2-1; 12 bases map to TRBD2. This clonotype was sampled from a young man in good health and CMV-seropositive. What was sequenced was PBMCs. The DNA of the CDR3 is TGCGCCAGCAGGCTAGCGGGGGGGAATGAGCAGTTCTTC. This translates into CASRLAGGNEQFF. The whole variable domain, remainder taken from reference TRBV5-1 and TRBJ2-1, is KAGVTQTPRYLIKTRGQQVTLSCSPISGHRSVSWYQQTPGQGLQFLFEYFSETQRNKGNFPGRFSGRQFSNSRSEMNVSTLELGDSALYLCASRLAGGNEQFFGPGTRLTVL.